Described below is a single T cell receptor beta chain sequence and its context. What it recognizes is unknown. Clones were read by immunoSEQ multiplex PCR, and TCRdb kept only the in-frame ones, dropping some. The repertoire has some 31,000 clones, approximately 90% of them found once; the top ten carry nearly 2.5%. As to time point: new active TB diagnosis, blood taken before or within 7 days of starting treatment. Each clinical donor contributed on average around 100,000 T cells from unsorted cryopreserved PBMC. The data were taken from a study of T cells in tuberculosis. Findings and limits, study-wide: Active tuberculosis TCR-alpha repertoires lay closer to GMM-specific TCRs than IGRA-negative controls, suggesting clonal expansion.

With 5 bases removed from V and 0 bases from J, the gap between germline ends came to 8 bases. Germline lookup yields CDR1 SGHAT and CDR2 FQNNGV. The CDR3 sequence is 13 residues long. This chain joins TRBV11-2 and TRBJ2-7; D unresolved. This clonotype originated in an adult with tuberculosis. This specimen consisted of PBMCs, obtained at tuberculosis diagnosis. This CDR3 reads CASSRQDSYEQYV. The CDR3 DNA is TGTGCCAGCAGCCGTCAGGACTCCTACGAGCAGTACGTC.